This T cell receptor (beta chain) was obtained from a study of CD8+CD57+ T cells in acquired aplastic anemia. About the research overall: Yields of DNA that came from sorted CD4+ and CD8+ cells averaged roughly 3.2 ug. Findings and limits, study-wide: Levels of CD8+ Simpson's diversity were not significantly distinct in patients versus controls.

Genomic DNA served as template for TCR beta VDJ and CDR3 profiling. TCRdb re-called the reads through MiXCR, storing one row per CDR3 protein. The sample lists 170,000 or so distinct CDR3 sequences; 45% to 55% were seen once. The CDR3 covers 13 residues. V was clipped by 1 base and J by 10 bases, with 8 bases between them. Germline-derived CDR1 and CDR2 are SGHVS and FNYEAQ. On this clonotype: The antigen is unknown.

Previously, flow cytometry had revealed CD8+CD57+ cell expansion in the patients chosen for sequencing. The diagnosis in all patients was severe acquired aplastic anemia. Blood came from patients not yet given any therapy. The chain uses TRBV7-6 and TRBJ1-6; D gene ambiguous. What was sequenced was sorted CD4+, CD8+, or CD8+CD57+ T cells (not recorded which) from PBMCs. This clonotype was obtained from a human donor with aplastic anemia. The DNA of the CDR3 is TGTGCCAGCAGCTTAGGCGCAAGCTCACCCCTCCACTTT. It is translated as CASSLGASSPLHF.